These 15 T cell receptor beta chains share one sample of origin, sequenced in a study of cytomegalovirus exposure and HLA in healthy donors. PCR primers comprised 60 Vbeta and 13 Jbeta primers. The assay was immunoSEQ multiplex PCR, and TCRdb's table has in-frame clones only and misses some. The data contain about 300,000 clones, roughly 90% of them seen just once; the ten biggest clones take up roughly 4%. Sequenced: PBMCs. Receptor source: a man in his forties in good health and CMV-seropositive.

This chain uses TRBV28 with TRBJ1-1; TRBD1 is a possible D gene (5 bases). V was cut by 6 bases and J by 6 bases, with 14 bases left in between. The CDR3 is 13 amino acids. Germline V CDR1 and CDR2: MDHEN, SYDVKM. CDR3 nucleotide sequence: TGTGCCAGCAGCGACAGTGCGTACGCTGAAGCTTTCTTT. Amino acid sequence: CASSDSAYAEAFF.

The chain carries TRBV19 and TRBJ1-5; D not resolved. The CDR3 length is 13 residues. V was pared by 6 bases and J by 3 bases, with 9 bases between. The germline V gene encodes CDR1 LNHDA and CDR2 SQIVND (reference sequence). CDR3 bases: TGTGCCAGTAGGGAACAGTACAATCAGCCCCAGCATTTT. Translated: CASREQYNQPQHF.

The chain's CDR3 is CASSPMNSGTEAFF. In DNA form, the CDR3 reads TGTGCCAGCAGCCCCATGAACAGCGGCACTGAAGCTTTCTTT. The V call is TRBV9, the J call TRBJ1-1; D not certain. Germline V gene data show CDR1 as SGDLS and CDR2 as YYNGEE. The V gene lost 4 bases and the J gene lost 4 bases, with 14 bases spanning the gap. The CDR3 sequence is 14 residues long.

In regard to this clone: At one end the junction does not follow the germline gene, possibly because of a read error. The V call is TRBV7-9, the J call TRBJ2-7; 10 bases fit TRBD1. The germline gives CDR1 SEHNR, CDR2 FQNEAQ (reference sequence). CDR3 size: 16 residues. CDR3 region: CSSQRGGGQGLEEQYF. The CDR3 nucleotides are TGTTCCAGTCAACGGGGCGGGGGACAGGGGCTGGAAGAGCAGTACTTC. The variable domain in full, with the rest retrieved from reference TRBV7-9 and TRBJ2-7, is DTGVSQNPRHKITKRGQNVTFRCDPISEHNRLYWYRQTLGQGPEFLTYFQNEAQLEKSRLLSDRFSAERPKGSFSTLEIQRTEQGDSAMYLCSSQRGGGQGLEEQYFGPGTRLTVT.

V gene TRBV19 combines with J gene TRBJ1-2; 9 nucleotides line up with TRBD1. The J segment lost 5 bases and the V segment lost 7 bases, leaving 8 bases of the junction unmatched. CDR3 length: 14 residues. CDR1 and CDR2 from the germline V gene are LNHDA and SQIVND (reference sequence). DNA for the CDR3: TGTGCCAGTACCGGGACAGGGTTTAGTTATGGCTACACCTTC. Its protein product is CASTGTGFSYGYTF.

The rearrangement links TRBV10-3 to TRBJ2-7; 7 bases align to TRBD2. Per the germline V gene, CDR1 is ENHRY and CDR2 is SYGVKD. This CDR3 is 14 amino acids long. Trimming at V came to 6 bases and at J to 1 base, leaving 6 bases not matched to a gene. The CDR3 sequence: CAISGRGVSYEQYF. The DNA of the CDR3 is TGTGCCATCAGCGGTCGGGGGGTTTCCTACGAGCAGTACTTC.

This rearrangement joins TRBV27 to TRBJ2-1; D perhaps matches TRBD2 (5 bases). V dropped 1 base and J dropped 8 bases, with 12 bases sitting between them. Germline lookup yields CDR1 MNHEY and CDR2 SMNVEV (reference sequence). CDR3 length: 14 amino acids. The CDR3 DNA is TGTGCCAGCAGTTTATTACGAGCGGCTGATGAGCAGTTCTTC. Translation: CASSLLRAADEQFF.

The chain joins TRBV11-2 to TRBJ2-7, with 7 bases matching TRBD2. Germline V gene sequence: CDR1 SGHAT, CDR2 FQNNGV. The CDR3 is 16 amino acids. Trimming removed 5 bases from V and 0 bases from J; junction bases left unmatched: 10. CDR3 DNA sequence: TGTGCCAGCAGCGATCCAGCGGGAAGATTCTCCTACGAGCAGTACTTC. Translated: CASSDPAGRFSYEQYF.

This clone occurred a few times. The chain carries TRBV10-3 and TRBJ1-5; 8 nucleotides agree with TRBD1. Germline CDR1 is ENHRY and CDR2 is SYGVKD. The CDR3 contains 15 residues. The trim removed 6 bases at V and 6 bases at J, leaving 10 bases unmatched. The CDR3 nucleotides are TGTGCCATCAGATCCGGGACAGGTGATGGTCAGCCCCAGCATTTT. It yields the protein CAIRSGTGDGQPQHF.

This chain joins TRBV7-2 and TRBJ1-5, with no clear D. The CDR3 contains 14 residues. Germline CDR1 SGHTA, CDR2 FQGNSA. V lost 4 bases to trimming and J lost 4 bases, with 11 bases between them. The CDR3: CASSSPGVNQPQHF. The CDR3 DNA is TGTGCCAGCAGCTCCCCGGGAGTGAATCAGCCCCAGCATTTT.

The chain joins TRBV5-1 to TRBJ1-1; 7 nucleotides line up with TRBD1. V shed 2 bases and J 5 bases; nucleotides not matched to a gene: 6. CDR3 length equals 14 residues. In germline, CDR1 is SGHRS, CDR2 YFSETQ. CDR3 nucleotides: TGCGCCAGCAGCTTAGGAGGGGGCCAGACTGAAGCTTTCTTT. Its translation is CASSLGGGQTEAFF.

The chain uses TRBV5-3 and TRBJ2-7, with 10 positions matching TRBD2. TRBV5-3 counts as an open reading frame of uncertain function. The V segment lost 4 bases and the J segment 1 base; nucleotides outside the gene matches: 17. The CDR3 totals 19 residues. The CDR3, as DNA: TGTGCCAGAAGCAACCGACACCTACCGGGACTAGCGATATCCTACGAGCAGTACTTC. Translated: CARSNRHLPGLAISYEQYF.

The rearrangement joins TRBV21-1 to TRBJ1-5; the table's D call, TRBD1, has no DNA check behind it. TRBV21-1 is reported as a pseudogene. The CDR3 is made up of 14 amino acids. CDR3 protein: CARLTGYSNQPQHF. The CDR3 DNA sequence: TGTGCCCGACTAACAGGGTATAGCAATCAGCCCCAGCATTTT.

This sequence joins TRBV5-4 and TRBJ2-7, with D perhaps TRBD2 (7 bases). This CDR3 comprises 15 residues. V was clipped by 5 bases and J by 4 bases, with 19 bases between them. Germline CDR1 is SGHNT and CDR2 is YYREEE (reference sequence). CDR3 amino acids: CASRLERDTIYEQYF. The CDR3 DNA reads as TGTGCCAGCAGACTCGAGCGGGACACCATTTACGAGCAGTACTTC.

This clone has only a few counts. This sequence joins TRBV5-6 and TRBJ2-7; 10 bases agree with TRBD1. The CDR3 is 15 amino acids. V dropped 4 bases and J dropped 4; count of bases not matched to a gene: 8. Germline V CDR1 and CDR2: SGHDT, YYEEEE. DNA for the CDR3: TGTGCCAGCAGCCTAACCGGGACAGGGGAATACGAGCAGTACTTC. Protein product: CASSLTGTGEYEQYF.